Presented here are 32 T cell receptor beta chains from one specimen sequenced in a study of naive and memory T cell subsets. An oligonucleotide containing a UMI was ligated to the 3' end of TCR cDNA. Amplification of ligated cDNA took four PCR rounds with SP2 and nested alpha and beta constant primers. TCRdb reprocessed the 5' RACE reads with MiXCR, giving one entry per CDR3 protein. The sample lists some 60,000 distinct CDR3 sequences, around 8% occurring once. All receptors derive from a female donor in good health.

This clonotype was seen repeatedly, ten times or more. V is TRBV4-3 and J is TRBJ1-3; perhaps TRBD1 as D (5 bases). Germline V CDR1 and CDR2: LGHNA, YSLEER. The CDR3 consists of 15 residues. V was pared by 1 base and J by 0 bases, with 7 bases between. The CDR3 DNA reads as TGCGCCAGCAGCCAAGCAGGGATCTCTGGAAACACCATATATTTT. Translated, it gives CASSQAGISGNTIYF.

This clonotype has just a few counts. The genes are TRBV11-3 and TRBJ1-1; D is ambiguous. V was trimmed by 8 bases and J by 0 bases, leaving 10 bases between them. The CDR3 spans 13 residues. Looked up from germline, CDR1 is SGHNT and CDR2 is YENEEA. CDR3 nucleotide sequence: TGTGCCAGCCCGTCCTTTATGAACACTGAAGCTTTCTTT. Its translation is CASPSFMNTEAFF.

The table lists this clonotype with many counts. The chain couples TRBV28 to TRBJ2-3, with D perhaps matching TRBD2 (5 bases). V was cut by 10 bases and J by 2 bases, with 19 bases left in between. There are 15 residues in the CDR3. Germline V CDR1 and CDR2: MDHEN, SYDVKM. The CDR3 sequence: CAIRESRLNTDTQYF. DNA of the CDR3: TGTGCCATTAGGGAGTCCCGGCTAAACACAGATACGCAGTATTTT.

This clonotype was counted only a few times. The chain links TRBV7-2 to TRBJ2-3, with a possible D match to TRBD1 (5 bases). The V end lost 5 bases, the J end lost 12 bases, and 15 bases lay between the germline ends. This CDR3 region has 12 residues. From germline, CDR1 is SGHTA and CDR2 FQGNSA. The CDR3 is CASSPGRPIQYF. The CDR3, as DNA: TGTGCCAGCAGCCCAGGGCGCCCAATCCAGTATTTT.

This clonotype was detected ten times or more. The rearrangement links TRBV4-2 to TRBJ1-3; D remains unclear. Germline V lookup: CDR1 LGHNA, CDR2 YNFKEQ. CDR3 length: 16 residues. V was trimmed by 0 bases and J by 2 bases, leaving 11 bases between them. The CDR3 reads CASSQDLASAGNTIYF. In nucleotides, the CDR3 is TGTGCCAGCAGCCAAGATTTGGCGTCGGCTGGAAACACCATATATTTT.

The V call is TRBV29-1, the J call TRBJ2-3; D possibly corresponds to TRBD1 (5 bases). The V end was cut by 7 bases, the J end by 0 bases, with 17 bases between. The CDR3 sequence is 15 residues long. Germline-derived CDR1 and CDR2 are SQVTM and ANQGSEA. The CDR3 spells CSGAQGPSSTDTQYF. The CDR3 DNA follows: TGCAGCGGGGCCCAGGGCCCCTCTAGCACAGATACGCAGTATTTT.

CDR3 sequence: CASSFQGARNTIYF. The CDR3 DNA follows: TGTGCCAGCAGTTTCCAAGGGGCCCGAAACACCATATATTTT. The V gene is TRBV12-3 or TRBV12-4, the J gene TRBJ1-3; D perhaps matches TRBD1 (5 bases). The CDR3 loop spans 14 amino acids. The V end lost 3 bases, the J end lost 5 bases, and 11 bases lay between the germline ends.

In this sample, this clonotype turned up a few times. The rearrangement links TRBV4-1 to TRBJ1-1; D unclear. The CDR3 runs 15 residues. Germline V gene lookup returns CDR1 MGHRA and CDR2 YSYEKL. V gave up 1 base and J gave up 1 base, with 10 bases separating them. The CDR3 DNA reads TGCGCCAGCAGCCAAGTAACCCTCGGGAACACTGAAGCTTTCTTT. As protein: CASSQVTLGNTEAFF.

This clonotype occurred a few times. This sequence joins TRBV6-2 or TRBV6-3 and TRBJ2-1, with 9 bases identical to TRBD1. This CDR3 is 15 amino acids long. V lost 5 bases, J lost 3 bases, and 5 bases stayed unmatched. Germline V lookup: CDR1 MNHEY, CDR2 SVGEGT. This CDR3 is CASSTGGPLYNEQFF. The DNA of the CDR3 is TGTGCCAGCAGTACAGGGGGCCCTCTCTACAATGAGCAGTTCTTC.

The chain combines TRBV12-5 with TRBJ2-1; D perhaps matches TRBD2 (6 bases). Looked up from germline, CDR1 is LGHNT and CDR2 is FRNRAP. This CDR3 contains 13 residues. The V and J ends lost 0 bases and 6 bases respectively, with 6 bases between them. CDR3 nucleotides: TGTGCTAGTGGTTTGGTGGGAGGCAATGAGCAGTTCTTC. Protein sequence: CASGLVGGNEQFF. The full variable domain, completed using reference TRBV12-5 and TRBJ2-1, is DARVTQTPRHKVTEMGQEVTMRCQPILGHNTVFWYRQTMMQGLELLAYFRNRAPLDDSGMPKDRFSAEMPDATLATLKIQPSEPRDSAVYFCASGLVGGNEQFFGPGTRLTVL.

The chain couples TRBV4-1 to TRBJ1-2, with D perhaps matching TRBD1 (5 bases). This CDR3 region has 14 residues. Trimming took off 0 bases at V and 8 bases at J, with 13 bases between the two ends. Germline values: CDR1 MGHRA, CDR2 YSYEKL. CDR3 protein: CASSQEPRVSGYTF. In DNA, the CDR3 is TGCGCCAGCAGCCAAGAGCCCAGGGTAAGCGGCTACACCTTC.

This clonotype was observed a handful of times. The CDR3 coding sequence is TGTGCCAGCAGCTTAACAGGGGACACTGAAGCTTTCTTT. Protein sequence: CASSLTGDTEAFF. This rearrangement joins TRBV7-9 to TRBJ1-1; 7 positions match TRBD1. The V and J ends lost 2 bases and 3 bases, in that order; junction bases with no gene match: 0. The germline V gene encodes CDR1 SEHNR and CDR2 FQNEAQ (reference sequence). This CDR3 is built from 13 residues.

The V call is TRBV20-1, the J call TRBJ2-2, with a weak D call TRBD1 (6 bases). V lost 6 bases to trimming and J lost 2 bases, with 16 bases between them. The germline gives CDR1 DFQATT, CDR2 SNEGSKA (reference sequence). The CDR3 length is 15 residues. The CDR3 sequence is CSARLRQANTGELFF. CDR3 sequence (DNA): TGCAGTGCCAGATTGAGACAGGCTAACACCGGGGAGCTGTTTTTT.

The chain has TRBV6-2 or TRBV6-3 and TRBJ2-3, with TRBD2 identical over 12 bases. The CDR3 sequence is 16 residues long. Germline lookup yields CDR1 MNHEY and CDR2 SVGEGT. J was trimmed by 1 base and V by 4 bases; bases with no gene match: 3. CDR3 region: CASSFRTSGGTDTQYF. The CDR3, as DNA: TGTGCCAGCAGTTTCCGGACTAGCGGGGGCACAGATACGCAGTATTTT.

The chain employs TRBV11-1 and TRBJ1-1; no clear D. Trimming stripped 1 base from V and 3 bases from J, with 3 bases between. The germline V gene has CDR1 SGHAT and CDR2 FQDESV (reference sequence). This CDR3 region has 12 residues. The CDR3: CASSLEYTEAFF. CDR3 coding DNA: TGTGCCAGCAGCTTAGAATACACTGAAGCTTTCTTT. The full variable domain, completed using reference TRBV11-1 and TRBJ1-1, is EAEVAQSPRYKITEKSQAVAFWCDPISGHATLYWYRQILGQGPELLVQFQDESVVDDSQLPKDRFSAERLKGVDSTLKIQPAELGDSAMYLCASSLEYTEAFFGQGTRLTVV.

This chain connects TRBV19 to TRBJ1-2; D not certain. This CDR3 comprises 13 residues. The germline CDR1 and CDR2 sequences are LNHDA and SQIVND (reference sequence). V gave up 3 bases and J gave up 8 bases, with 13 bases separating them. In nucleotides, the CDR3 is TGTGCCAGTAGTATTCCCTCAGCGGGAGGCTACACCTTC. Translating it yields CASSIPSAGGYTF.

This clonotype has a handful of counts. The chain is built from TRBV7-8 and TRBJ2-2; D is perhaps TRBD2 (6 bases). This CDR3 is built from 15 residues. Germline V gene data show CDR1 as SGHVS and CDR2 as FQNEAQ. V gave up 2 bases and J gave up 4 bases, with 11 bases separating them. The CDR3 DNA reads TGTGCCAGCAGCTTACTAGCGTTTAGCACCGGGGAGCTGTTTTTT. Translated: CASSLLAFSTGELFF.

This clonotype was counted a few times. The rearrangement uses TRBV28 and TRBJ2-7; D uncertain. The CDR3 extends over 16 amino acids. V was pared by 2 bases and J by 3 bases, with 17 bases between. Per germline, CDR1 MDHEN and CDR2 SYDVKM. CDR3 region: CASSLEPALWDYEQYF. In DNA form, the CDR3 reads TGTGCCAGCAGTTTAGAGCCCGCCCTATGGGACTACGAGCAGTACTTC.

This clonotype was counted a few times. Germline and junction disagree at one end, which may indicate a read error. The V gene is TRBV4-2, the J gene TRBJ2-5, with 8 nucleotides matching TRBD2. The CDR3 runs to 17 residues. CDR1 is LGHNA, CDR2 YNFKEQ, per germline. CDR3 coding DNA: TGTGCCAGCAGCCAGGACATTCTACCGGGGGGGCAAGTGACCCAGTACTTC. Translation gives CASSQDILPGGQVTQYF.

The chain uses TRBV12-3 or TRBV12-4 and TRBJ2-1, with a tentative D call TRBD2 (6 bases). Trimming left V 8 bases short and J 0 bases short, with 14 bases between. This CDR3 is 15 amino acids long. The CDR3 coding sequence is TGTGCCAGCCGGGGACGGGAGAGCTCCTACAATGAGCAGTTCTTC. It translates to CASRGRESSYNEQFF.

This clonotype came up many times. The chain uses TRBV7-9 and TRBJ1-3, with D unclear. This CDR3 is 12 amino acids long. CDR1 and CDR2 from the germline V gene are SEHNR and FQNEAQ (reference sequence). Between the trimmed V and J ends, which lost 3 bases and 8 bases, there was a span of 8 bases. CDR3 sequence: CASSFSADTIYF. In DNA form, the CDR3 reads TGTGCCAGCAGCTTCTCGGCGGACACCATATATTTT.

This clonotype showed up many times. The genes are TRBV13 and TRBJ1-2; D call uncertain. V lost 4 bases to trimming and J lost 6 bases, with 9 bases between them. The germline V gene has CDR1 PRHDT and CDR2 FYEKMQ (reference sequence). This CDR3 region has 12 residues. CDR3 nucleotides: TGTGCCAGCAGCTCCAGTACACATGGCTACACCTTC. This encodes CASSSSTHGYTF.

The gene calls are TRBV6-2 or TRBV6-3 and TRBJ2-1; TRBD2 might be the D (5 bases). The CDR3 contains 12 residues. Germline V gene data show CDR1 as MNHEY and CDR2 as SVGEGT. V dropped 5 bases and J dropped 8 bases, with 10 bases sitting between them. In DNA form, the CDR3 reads TGTGCCAGCAGTACTCCGCGGGATGAGCAGTTCTTC. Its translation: CASSTPRDEQFF.

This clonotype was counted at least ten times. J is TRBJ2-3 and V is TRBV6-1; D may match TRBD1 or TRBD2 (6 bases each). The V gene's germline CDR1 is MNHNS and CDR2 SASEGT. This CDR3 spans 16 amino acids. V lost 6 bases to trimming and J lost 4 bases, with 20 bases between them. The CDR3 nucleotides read TGTGCCAGCAGCCAACGTCGGTGGGGGGCATCAGATACGCAGTATTTT. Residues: CASSQRRWGASDTQYF.

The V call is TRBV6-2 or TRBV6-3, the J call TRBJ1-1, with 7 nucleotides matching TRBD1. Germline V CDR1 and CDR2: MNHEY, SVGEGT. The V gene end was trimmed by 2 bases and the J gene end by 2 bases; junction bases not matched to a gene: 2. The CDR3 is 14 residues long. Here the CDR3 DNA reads TGTGCCAGCAGTTACAGGACAGGTAACACTGAAGCTTTCTTT. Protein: CASSYRTGNTEAFF.

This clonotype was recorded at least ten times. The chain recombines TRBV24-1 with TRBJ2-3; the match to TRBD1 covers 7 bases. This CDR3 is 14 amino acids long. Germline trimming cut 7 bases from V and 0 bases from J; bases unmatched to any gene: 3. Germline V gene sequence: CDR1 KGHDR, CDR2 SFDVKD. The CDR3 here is CATRGQVSTDTQYF. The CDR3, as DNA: TGTGCCACCAGAGGACAGGTCAGCACAGATACGCAGTATTTT.

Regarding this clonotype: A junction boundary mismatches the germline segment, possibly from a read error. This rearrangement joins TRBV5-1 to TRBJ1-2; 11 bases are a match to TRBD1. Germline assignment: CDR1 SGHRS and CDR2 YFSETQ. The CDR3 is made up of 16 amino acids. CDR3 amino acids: CASSLGTGGAGYGDTF. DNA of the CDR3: TGCGCCAGCAGCTTGGGGACAGGGGGCGCGGGCTATGGCGACACCTTC. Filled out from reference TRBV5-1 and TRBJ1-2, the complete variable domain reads KAGVTQTPRYLIKTRGQQVTLSCSPISGHRSVSWYQQTPGQGLQFLFEYFSETQRNKGNFPGRFSGRQFSNSRSEMNVSTLELGDSALYLCASSLGTGGAGYGDTFGSGTRLTVV.

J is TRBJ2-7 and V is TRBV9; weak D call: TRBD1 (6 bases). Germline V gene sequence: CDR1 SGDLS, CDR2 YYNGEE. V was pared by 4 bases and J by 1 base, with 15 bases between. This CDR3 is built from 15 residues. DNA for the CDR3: TGTGCCAGCAGCCCCGGGCAGGGGAAATCCTACGAGCAGTACTTC. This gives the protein CASSPGQGKSYEQYF.

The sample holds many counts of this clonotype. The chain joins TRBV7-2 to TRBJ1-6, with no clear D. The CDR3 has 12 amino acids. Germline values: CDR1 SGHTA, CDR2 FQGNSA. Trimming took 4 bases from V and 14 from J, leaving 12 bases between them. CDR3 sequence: CASSSGVRALHF. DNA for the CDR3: TGTGCCAGCAGCTCCGGGGTACGAGCCCTCCACTTT. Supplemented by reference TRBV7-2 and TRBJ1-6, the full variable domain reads GAGVSQSPSNKVTEKGKDVELRCDPISGHTALYWYRQSLGQGLEFLIYFQGNSAPDKSGLPSDRFSAERTGGSVSTLTIQRTQQEDSAVYLCASSSGVRALHFGNGTRLTVT.

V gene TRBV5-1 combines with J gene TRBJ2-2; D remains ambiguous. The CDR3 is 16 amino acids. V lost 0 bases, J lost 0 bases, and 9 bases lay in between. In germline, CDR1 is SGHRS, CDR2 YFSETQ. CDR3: CASSLVSDPNTGELFF. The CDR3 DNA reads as TGCGCCAGCAGCTTGGTGTCGGACCCGAACACCGGGGAGCTGTTTTTT.

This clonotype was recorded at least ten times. The CDR3 region has the DNA TGTGCCAGCAGTCCCCGGGTACTTAACACTGAAGCTTTCTTT. It yields the protein CASSPRVLNTEAFF. The chain has TRBV12-3 or TRBV12-4 and TRBJ1-1; no firm D call. V shed 5 bases and J shed 2 bases, with 12 bases lying between them. CDR3 length: 14 residues.

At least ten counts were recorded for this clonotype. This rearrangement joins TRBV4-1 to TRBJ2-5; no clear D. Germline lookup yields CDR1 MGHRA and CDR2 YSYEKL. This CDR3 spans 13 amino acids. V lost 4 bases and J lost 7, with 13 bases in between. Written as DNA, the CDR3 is TGCGCCAGCAGCCCAGACGACCTGGGGACCCAGTACTTC. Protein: CASSPDDLGTQYF.